The subject of this entry is one T cell receptor (beta chain). What it binds is unknown. This entry is derived from a study of cytomegalovirus exposure and HLA in healthy donors. Study findings and constraints: Presence/absence analyses assumed roughly uniform sequencing depth across donors.

V lost 1 base and J 7 bases, leaving 19 bases between the germline ends. Germline CDR1 is LGHNA and CDR2 is YNFKEQ. CDR3 length equals 16 residues. PCR used 60 Vbeta primers and 13 Jbeta primers. Libraries were prepared by immunoSEQ multiplex PCR; TCRdb keeps only in-frame clonotypes and omits some of them. The table includes around 110,000 clones, around 70% detected once. The gene calls are TRBV4-2 and TRBJ2-5, with D perhaps TRBD1 (5 bases). Specimen: PBMCs. This receptor was taken from a man aged 25-45 years in good health and CMV-seropositive. CDR3 DNA: TGTGCCAGCAGCCAAGGTGGACCCATCGTTGGGGCGACCCAGTACTTC. This codes for CASSQGGPIVGATQYF.